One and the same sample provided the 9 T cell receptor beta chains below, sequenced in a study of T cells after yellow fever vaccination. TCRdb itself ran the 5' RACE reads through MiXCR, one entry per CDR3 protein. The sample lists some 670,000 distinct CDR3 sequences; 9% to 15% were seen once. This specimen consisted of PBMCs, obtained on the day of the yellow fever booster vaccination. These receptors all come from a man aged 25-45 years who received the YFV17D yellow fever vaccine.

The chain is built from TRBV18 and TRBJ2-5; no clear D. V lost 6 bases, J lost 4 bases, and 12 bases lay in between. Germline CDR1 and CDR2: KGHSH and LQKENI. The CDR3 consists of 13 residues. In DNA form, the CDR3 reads TGTGCCAGCTCCGAGAGCCAGCTAGAGACCCAGTACTTC. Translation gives CASSESQLETQYF.

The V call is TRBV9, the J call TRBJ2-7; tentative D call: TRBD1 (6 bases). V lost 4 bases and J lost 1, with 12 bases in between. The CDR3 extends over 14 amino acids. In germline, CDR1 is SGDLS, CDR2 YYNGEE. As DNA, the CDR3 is TGTGCCAGCAGCCCCCGACAGGCGTCCTACGAGCAGTACTTC. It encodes CASSPRQASYEQYF. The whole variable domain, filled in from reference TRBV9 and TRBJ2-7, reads DSGVTQTPKHLITATGQRVTLRCSPRSGDLSVYWYQQSLDQGLQFLIQYYNGEERAKGNILERFSAQQFPDLHSELNLSSLELGDSALYFCASSPRQASYEQYFGPGTRLTVT.

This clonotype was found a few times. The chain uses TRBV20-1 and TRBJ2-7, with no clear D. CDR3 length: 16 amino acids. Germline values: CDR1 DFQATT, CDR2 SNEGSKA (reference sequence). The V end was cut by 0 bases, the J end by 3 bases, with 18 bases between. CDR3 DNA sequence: TGCAGTGCTAGAGATACGCTTAGTGGACCGAACTACGAGCAGTACTTC. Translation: CSARDTLSGPNYEQYF.

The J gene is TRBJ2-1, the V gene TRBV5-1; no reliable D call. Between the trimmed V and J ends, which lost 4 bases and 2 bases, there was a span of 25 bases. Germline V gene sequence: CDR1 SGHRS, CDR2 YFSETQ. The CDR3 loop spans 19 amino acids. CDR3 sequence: CASSLTDNRKIRPYNEQFF. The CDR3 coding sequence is TGCGCCAGCAGCCTCACCGATAACCGTAAAATTAGACCCTACAATGAGCAGTTCTTC.

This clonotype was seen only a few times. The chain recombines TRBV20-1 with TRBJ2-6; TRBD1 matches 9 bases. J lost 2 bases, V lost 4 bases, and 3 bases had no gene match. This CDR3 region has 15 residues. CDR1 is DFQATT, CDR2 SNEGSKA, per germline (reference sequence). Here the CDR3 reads CSANRQGAGANVLTF. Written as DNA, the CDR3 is TGCAGTGCTAACCGACAGGGGGCTGGGGCCAACGTCCTGACTTTC.

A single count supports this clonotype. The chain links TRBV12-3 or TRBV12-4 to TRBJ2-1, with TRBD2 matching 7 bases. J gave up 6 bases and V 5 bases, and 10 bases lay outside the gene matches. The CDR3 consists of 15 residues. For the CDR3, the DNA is TGTGCCAGCAGTCTGCAGGCAGCGGGGTCCAATGAGCAGTTCTTC. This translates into CASSLQAAGSNEQFF.

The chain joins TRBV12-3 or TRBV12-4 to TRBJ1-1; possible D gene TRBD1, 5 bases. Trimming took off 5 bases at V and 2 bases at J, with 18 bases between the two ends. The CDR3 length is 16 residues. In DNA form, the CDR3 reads TGTGCCAGCAGTCCGTACCCCGGGACGGTAAACACTGAAGCTTTCTTT. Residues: CASSPYPGTVNTEAFF.

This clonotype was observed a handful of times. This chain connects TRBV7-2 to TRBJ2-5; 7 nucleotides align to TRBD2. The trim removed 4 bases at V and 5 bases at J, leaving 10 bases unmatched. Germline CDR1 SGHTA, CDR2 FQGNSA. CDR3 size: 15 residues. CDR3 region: CASSSAYGGVETQYF. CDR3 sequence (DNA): TGTGCCAGCAGCTCGGCCTATGGGGGGGTGGAGACCCAGTACTTC.

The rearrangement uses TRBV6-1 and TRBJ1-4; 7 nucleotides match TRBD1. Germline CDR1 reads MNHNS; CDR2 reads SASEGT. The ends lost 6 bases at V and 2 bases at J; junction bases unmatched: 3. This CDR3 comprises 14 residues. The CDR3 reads CASRQTGTNEKLFF. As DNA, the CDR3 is TGTGCCAGCAGGCAGACAGGGACTAATGAAAAACTGTTTTTT.